Listed below are T cell receptor beta chains from one sample, sequenced in a study of regulatory T cells in long-lasting Graves disease. TCRdb fed the multiplex PCR reads into MiXCR, producing one record per CDR3 protein. The table shows around 450,000 distinct CDR3 sequences, with 15% to 20% occurring only once. These same records also appear under a second study, on T cells in Graves' hyperthyroidism and ophthalmopathy.

The sample here was peripheral blood mononuclear cells (PBMCs), taken at new diagnosis, from a patient treated with antithyroid drugs. These receptors were collected from a man aged 35 to 55 with Graves disease. The CDR3 runs from the conserved cysteine through the conserved F or W. The D gene is left open where the match is weak. Some rows mark clone size as missing; the rest say once, few, many or name a class of expanded clone.

d_call | clone_size | j_call | v_call | cdr3_nt | cdr3_aa
- | - | TRBJ1-1 | TRBV9 | TGTGCCAGCAGCCCTACTGGGGCAAACACTGAAGCTTCCTTT | CASSPTGANTEASF
- | - | TRBJ1-1 | TRBV20-1 | TGCAGTGCTAGGGGGGGGGACACTGAAGCTTTCTTT | CSARGGDTEAFF
TRBD1 | - | TRBJ1-1 | TRBV5-8 | TGTGCCAGCAGCACCGGGACAGGGGGCCAGAACACTGAAGCTTTCTTT | CASSTGTGGQNTEAFF
- | many | TRBJ2-6 | TRBV27 | TGTGCCAGCAGCTTCGAATCTGGGGCCAACGTCCTGACTTTC | CASSFESGANVLTF
TRBD1 | many | TRBJ2-1 | TRBV20-1 | TGCAGTGCTAGAGATGATCTCGGACAGGGGAATTACAATGAGCAGTTCTTC | CSARDDLGQGNYNEQFF
- | - | TRBJ2-1 | TRBV20-1 | TGCAGTGCTAGAGTAATCGTAGCGAGCTCCTACAATGAGCAGTTCTTC | CSARVIVASSYNEQFF
TRBD2 | many | TRBJ2-1 | TRBV5-1 | TGCGCCAGCAGCTTGGAGCGGGAGGAGAATGAGCAGTTCTTC | CASSLEREENEQFF
TRBD2 | - | TRBJ2-3 | TRBV6-5 | TGTGCCAGCAGTTACTCCGCTAGCGGGAGATCAGATACGCAGTATTTT | CASSYSASGRSDTQYF
TRBD1 | many | TRBJ2-3 | TRBV28 | TGTGCCAGCACCTCGACAGGGACCCCTTGGGGCACAGATACGCAGTATTTT | CASTSTGTPWGTDTQYF
TRBD1 | few | TRBJ2-5 | TRBV6-1 | TGTGCCAGCGGATGGACAGGGTGGCAAGAGACCCAGTACTTC | CASGWTGWQETQYF
TRBD1 | few | TRBJ2-7 | TRBV19 | TGTGCCAGTAGTATATCCCGTGACAGGGACGGAGAGCAGTACTTC | CASSISRDRDGEQYF
TRBD2 | many | TRBJ2-1 | TRBV7-3 | TGTGCCAGCAGCCCAGAACTAGCGGGAGGGGGCGGTGAGCAGTTCTTC | CASSPELAGGGGEQFF
TRBD1 | few | TRBJ1-2 | TRBV6-1 | TGTGCCAGCAGTACCGGGACAGGGACTTACTATGGCTACACCTTC | CASSTGTGTYYGYTF
- | - | TRBJ1-2 | TRBV7-9 | TGTGCCAGCAGCTCCTCGGGGTCACCGAATGGCTACACCTTC | CASSSSGSPNGYTF
- | - | TRBJ2-1 | TRBV10-3 | TGTGCCATCAGTACGTACGGGAGCTTGAATGAGCAGTTCTTC | CAISTYGSLNEQFF
- | few | TRBJ2-1 | TRBV11-2 | TGTGCCAGCAGCTTAGTAGTACTCTTAGGAAATGAGCAGTTCTTC | CASSLVVLLGNEQFF
- | few | TRBJ2-2 | TRBV7-2 | TGTGCCAGCAGCTTGCGAGCGTCGGGCACCGGGGAGCTGTTTTTT | CASSLRASGTGELFF
- | many | TRBJ2-5 | TRBV7-2 | TGTGCCAGCAGCTTAAGGCAGGCCCAAGAGACCCAGTACTTC | CASSLRQAQETQYF
- | few | TRBJ2-4 | TRBV20-1 | TGCAGTGCTGGGGTAGCTGGCAAAAACATTCAGTACTTC | CSAGVAGKNIQYF
- | many | TRBJ2-7 | TRBV12-3/TRBV12-4 | TGTGCCAGCAGTTCTCTGGACTCCTACGAGCAGTACTTC | CASSSLDSYEQYF
TRBD1 | many | TRBJ2-5 | TRBV28 | TGTGCCAGCAGTCCCGGACAGGCCTTCCAAGAGACCCAGTACTTC | CASSPGQAFQETQYF
- | - | TRBJ1-6 | TRBV7-9 | TGTGCCAGCAGCTTTTTTTCCGGGCGACGGCAGAATTCACCCCTCCACTTT | CASSFFSGRRQNSPLHF
- | - | TRBJ2-1 | TRBV2 | TGTGCCAGCAGTGAACAAGCAGTAGGGGAGCAGTTCTTC | CASSEQAVGEQFF
- | few | TRBJ1-1 | TRBV6-1 | TGTGCCAGCAGGGAGACGAGGGGGTGGGGTACTGAAGCTTTCTTT | CASRETRGWGTEAFF
- | few | TRBJ1-4 | TRBV12-3/TRBV12-4 | TGTGCCAGCAGTTTATCGGGTGCGTCGGTATCTTTT | CASSLSGASVSF
- | many | TRBJ2-3 | TRBV28 | TGTGCCAGCAGTTCGACAGGTCTTAGCACAGATACGCAGTATTTT | CASSSTGLSTDTQYF
- | - | TRBJ2-6 | TRBV10-3 | TGTGCCATCGAGAACTCTGGGGCCAACGTCCTGACTTTC | CAIENSGANVLTF